This T cell receptor beta chain was recorded in a study of circulating CD8 cells and anti-PD-1 response in melanoma. Study-wide context: Of some 13 patients, seven got anti-PD-1 first and six had prior therapy. General study findings and limits: Replicates were generally not done for experiments. Only baseline and M1 samples entered the published repertoire comparisons.

From live CD3+CD8+TCRalphabeta+ cells, four PD-1 and/or TIGIT subsets were sorted. This clonotype counts as large. Its antigen remains unknown. Germline V CDR1 and CDR2: LNHDA, SQIVND (reference sequence). V was cut by 5 bases and J by 3 bases, with 11 bases left in between. The CDR3 spans 13 residues. The QIAseq Immune Repertoire TCR panel built the libraries from about 16 ng of total RNA. MiXCR, applied by TCRdb to the reads, yields one record per CDR3 protein. The sample records hundreds of distinct CDR3 sequences, less than 20% being singletons. The sequence was collected from a human donor with melanoma. The chain recombines TRBV19 with TRBJ2-7, with TRBD1 as a possible D gene (6 bases). The input for sequencing was CD8+ T cells from PBMCs, taken at baseline or after one month of anti-PD-1 therapy (not recorded which). The CDR3 DNA reads TGTGCCAGTAGTTCTGGGGGCTACTACGAGCAGTACTTC. Its translation: CASSSGGYYEQYF.